This T cell receptor (beta chain) was identified during a study of identical twins. Findings and caveats of the study: Memory repertoires showed no such pattern, whereas abundant cord blood beta clonotypes carried fewer insertions. Those out-of-frame alpha sequences shared by twins showed an excess of low generation probability. Analyses of zero insertions could be partly confounded by invariant MAIT and iNKT cells.

Template switching introduced a universal primer site, and the cDNA bore unique molecular identifiers. TCRdb itself ran the 5' RACE reads through MiXCR, one entry per CDR3 protein. In the table there are around 680,000 distinct CDR3 sequences, over 8.5% of which are singletons. Germline V CDR1 and CDR2: MNHEY, SVGAGI. The CDR3 is made up of 13 amino acids. Between the trimmed V and J ends, which lost 0 bases and 7 bases, there was a span of 7 bases. Concerning this clonotype itself: Its target is unknown.

These data were also reused for a study on yellow fever vaccine responses in identical twins.

This receptor was identified in a woman between 18 and 30 years old in good health. The chain is built from TRBV6-5 and TRBJ1-3; possible D gene TRBD1, 5 bases. What was sequenced was PBMCs. The chain's CDR3 is CASSYSEGNTIYF. CDR3 in DNA: TGTGCCAGCAGTTACTCGGAGGGGAACACCATATATTTT.